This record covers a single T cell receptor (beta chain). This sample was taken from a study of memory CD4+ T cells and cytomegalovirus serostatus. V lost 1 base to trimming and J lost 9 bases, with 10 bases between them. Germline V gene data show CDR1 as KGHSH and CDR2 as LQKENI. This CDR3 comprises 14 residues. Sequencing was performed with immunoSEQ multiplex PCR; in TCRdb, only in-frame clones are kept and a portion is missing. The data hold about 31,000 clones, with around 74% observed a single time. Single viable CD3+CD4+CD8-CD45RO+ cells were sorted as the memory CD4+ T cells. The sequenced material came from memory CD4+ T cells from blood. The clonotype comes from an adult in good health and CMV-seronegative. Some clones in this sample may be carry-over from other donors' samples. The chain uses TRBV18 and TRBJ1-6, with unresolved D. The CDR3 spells CASSPQGWSSPLHF. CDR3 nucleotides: TGTGCCAGCTCACCACAGGGCTGGAGTTCACCCCTCCACTTT.